Listed below are T cell receptor beta chains from one sample, sequenced in a study of T cell clones after liver transplantation. Sequenced by immunoSEQ multiplex PCR; TCRdb stores in-frame clones only, minus some. The table lists tens of thousands of clones, roughly 80% of them singletons. The source was CD4+ T cells from blood, collected 48 months after liver transplant. These receptors were obtained from a human patient who received a liver transplant. Some T cells here may be from the graft donor. The CDR3 runs from the conserved cysteine through the conserved F or W. A D gene is named only where the DNA matches it firmly.

v_gene: TRBV6-4
d_gene: TRBD1
CDR3aa: CASSAQGGGNYGYTF

v_gene: TRBV28
d_gene: NA
CDR3aa: CASKDGTTDTQYF

v_gene: TRBV28
d_gene: NA
CDR3aa: CASIRTVNEKLFF

v_gene: TRBV28
d_gene: TRBD1
CDR3aa: CASTTWTGDTQYF

v_gene: TRBV5-4
d_gene: NA
CDR3aa: CASSSGPNNEQFF

v_gene: TRBV20-1
d_gene: NA
CDR3aa: CSAGTRGEQFF

v_gene: TRBV11-2
d_gene: NA
CDR3aa: CASSLNTGELFF

v_gene: TRBV5-1
d_gene: TRBD1
CDR3aa: CASSFGTANTEAFF

v_gene: TRBV6-6
d_gene: TRBD1
CDR3aa: CASRQGAREAFF

v_gene: TRBV19
d_gene: TRBD2
CDR3aa: CASSIGGRGYEQYF

v_gene: TRBV7-2
d_gene: TRBD1
CDR3aa: CASSSWDRYTGELFF

v_gene: TRBV2
d_gene: NA
CDR3aa: CASSELTGPTDTQYF

v_gene: TRBV5-4
d_gene: TRBD2
CDR3aa: CASTPTSGTTDGETQYF

v_gene: TRBV7-2
d_gene: NA
CDR3aa: CASRSGSRNTGELFF

v_gene: TRBV9
d_gene: NA
CDR3aa: CASSVGQGNYGYTF

v_gene: TRBV12-5
d_gene: TRBD1
CDR3aa: CASGLGQGEFGYTF

v_gene: TRBV14
d_gene: NA
CDR3aa: CASSQEVPWGTDTQYF

v_gene: TRBV19
d_gene: NA
CDR3aa: CASSLPEGRRNYGYTF

v_gene: TRBV9
d_gene: TRBD1
CDR3aa: CASSGGTGNQETQYF

v_gene: TRBV18
d_gene: NA
CDR3aa: CASSPSLSREKLFF

v_gene: TRBV4-3
d_gene: NA
CDR3aa: CASSQDQVTPGGFSYEQYF

v_gene: TRBV11-2
d_gene: TRBD2
CDR3aa: CASSANSGGPSEQYF

v_gene: TRBV11-1
d_gene: NA
CDR3aa: CASSLGTAGELFF

v_gene: TRBV7-2
d_gene: NA
CDR3aa: CASSLGTVRGYGYTF

v_gene: TRBV10-3
d_gene: TRBD2
CDR3aa: CAISPGTTNQETQYF

v_gene: TRBV7-2
d_gene: NA
CDR3aa: CASSVQGYAEAFF

v_gene: TRBV28
d_gene: NA
CDR3aa: CAIDGPAGANVLTF

v_gene: TRBV5-5
d_gene: NA
CDR3aa: CASSTGLPTDTQYF

v_gene: TRBV10-3
d_gene: TRBD2
CDR3aa: CAISPGVVAGSTDTQYF

v_gene: TRBV25-1
d_gene: TRBD2
CDR3aa: CASSEALAGGRTDTQYF

v_gene: TRBV6-1
d_gene: NA
CDR3aa: CASSEVRQGTGELFF

v_gene: TRBV5-1
d_gene: NA
CDR3aa: CASSLEQGRTEAFF

v_gene: TRBV5-1
d_gene: NA
CDR3aa: CASSLGTLSSYNEQFF

v_gene: TRBV5-5
d_gene: NA
CDR3aa: CASSLFSNQPQHF

v_gene: TRBV2
d_gene: NA
CDR3aa: CASKKGEGYNEQFF

v_gene: TRBV6-1
d_gene: NA
CDR3aa: CASSEGFQPQHF

v_gene: TRBV2
d_gene: NA
CDR3aa: CASRGGGETQYF

v_gene: TRBV10-3
d_gene: TRBD2
CDR3aa: CAISDLAGGRETQYF

v_gene: TRBV30
d_gene: NA
CDR3aa: CAWILPPYTDTQYF

v_gene: TRBV2
d_gene: NA
CDR3aa: CASTRGGGPNQPQHF

v_gene: TRBV28
d_gene: TRBD1
CDR3aa: CASKTGTGIYEPYF

v_gene: TRBV5-5
d_gene: TRBD1
CDR3aa: CASSHPTGTGGFSGYTF

v_gene: TRBV4-3
d_gene: TRBD1
CDR3aa: CASSRLQGTGNSPLHF

v_gene: TRBV18
d_gene: NA
CDR3aa: CASLTRLHNEQFF

v_gene: TRBV19
d_gene: TRBD1
CDR3aa: CASSRPGQTRHEQYF

v_gene: TRBV5-4
d_gene: NA
CDR3aa: CAAPRGGGEKLFF

v_gene: TRBV10-1
d_gene: NA
CDR3aa: CASSEKTGTYNEQFF

v_gene: TRBV6-5
d_gene: TRBD1
CDR3aa: CASSRTGDYGYTF

v_gene: TRBV6-1
d_gene: NA
CDR3aa: CASTHKNEKLFF

v_gene: TRBV30
d_gene: NA
CDR3aa: CAWSEGGNTIYF

v_gene: TRBV6-1
d_gene: NA
CDR3aa: CASSEALAWTQGREQYF

v_gene: TRBV6-5
d_gene: TRBD1
CDR3aa: CASSSGTEREKLFF

v_gene: TRBV6-5
d_gene: TRBD1
CDR3aa: CASSPTGGTDTQYF